One sample yielded the 14 T cell receptor beta chains listed below, sequenced in a study of T cell responses to AZD1222 COVID-19 vaccine. Libraries were prepared by immunoSEQ multiplex PCR; TCRdb keeps only in-frame clonotypes and omits some of them. Of roughly 99,000 clones in the sample, approximately 90% were seen once. This sample comprised peripheral blood, obtained 28 days after the second AZD1222 dose. The receptors come from an adult who received the AZD1222 COVID-19 vaccine.

For the CDR3, the DNA is TGCGCCAGCACCGAGGGGGTTGGGGGAAGAGAAAAACTGTTTTTT. This sequence encodes CASTEGVGGREKLFF. The chain couples TRBV10-2 to TRBJ1-4; tentatively, D is TRBD1 (6 bases). The V end was cut by 7 bases, the J end by 8 bases, with 20 bases between. This CDR3 region has 15 residues. Looked up from germline, CDR1 is WSHSY and CDR2 is SAAADI.

The chain uses TRBV12-3 or TRBV12-4 and TRBJ1-4, with D unclear. V lost 4 bases, J lost 7 bases, and 10 bases lay in between. The CDR3 covers 13 residues. The chain's CDR3 is CASSSDRLEKLFF. DNA for the CDR3: TGTGCCAGCAGTTCGGACCGACTTGAAAAACTGTTTTTT.

The rearrangement uses TRBV5-6 and TRBJ1-3; D not certain. Per the germline V gene, CDR1 is SGHDT and CDR2 is YYEEEE. V was trimmed by 3 bases and J by 1 base, leaving 14 bases between them. The CDR3 totals 16 residues. The CDR3 sequence is CASSYGVPHSGNTIYF. The CDR3 region has the DNA TGTGCCAGCAGCTATGGGGTTCCCCATTCTGGAAACACCATATATTTT.

The chain joins TRBV19 to TRBJ1-2, with D uncertain. V lost 5 bases and J lost 6, with 13 bases in between. Germline lookup yields CDR1 LNHDA and CDR2 SQIVND (reference sequence). The CDR3 spans 13 residues. As DNA, the CDR3 is TGTGCCAGTAGTTTCCGAGGTGGGGATGGCTACACCTTC. Translation gives CASSFRGGDGYTF.

This chain connects TRBV6-4 to TRBJ1-1; D gene ambiguous. Per the germline V gene, CDR1 is MRHNA and CDR2 is SNTAGT. V gave up 6 bases and J gave up 0 bases, with 14 bases separating them. The CDR3 totals 15 residues. CDR3 bases: TGTGCCAGCAGCCCTTTTGAGGGAGTGAACACTGAAGCTTTCTTT. Translation gives CASSPFEGVNTEAFF.

The chain has TRBV30 and TRBJ1-3; D remains ambiguous. Per germline, CDR1 GTSNPN and CDR2 SVGIG (reference sequence). This CDR3 comprises 13 residues. The V and J ends lost 2 bases and 3 bases respectively, with 8 bases between them. CDR3 protein: CAWSSGFGNTIYF. In nucleotides, the CDR3 is TGTGCCTGGAGTTCGGGGTTTGGAAACACCATATATTTT.

CDR3 DNA: TGTGCCAGCAGCCCGAGGACTAGCGGGGTTAATGAGCAGTTCTTC. Protein product: CASSPRTSGVNEQFF. The chain links TRBV13 to TRBJ2-1, with 12 bases fitting TRBD2. The J segment lost 7 bases and the V segment lost 5 bases, leaving 6 bases of the junction unmatched. Germline assignment: CDR1 PRHDT and CDR2 FYEKMQ (reference sequence). This CDR3 has 15 residues.

In nucleotides, the CDR3 is TGTGCCAGCAGCCCGTCGATAGTACATACGCAGTATTTT. It yields the protein CASSPSIVHTQYF. The chain has TRBV21-1 and TRBJ2-3; the D call in the table, TRBD2, was not verified against the DNA. TRBV21-1 is deemed a pseudogene. This CDR3 contains 13 residues.

This chain links TRBV10-3 with TRBJ2-3; 9 nucleotides align to TRBD2. The germline V gene has CDR1 ENHRY and CDR2 SYGVKD. V was pared by 4 bases and J by 7 bases, with 9 bases of the junction left unmatched. The CDR3 extends over 15 amino acids. CDR3 nucleotides: TGTGCCATCAGTGGAGCGGGAGGATCCGTCCATACGCAGTATTTT. It specifies CAISGAGGSVHTQYF.

The chain combines TRBV9 with TRBJ1-1, with 8 bases matching TRBD1. V shed 3 bases and J 5 bases; nucleotides not matched to a gene: 3. The CDR3 has 13 amino acids. Looked up from germline, CDR1 is SGDLS and CDR2 is YYNGEE. CDR3 DNA sequence: TGTGCCAGCAGCGCAGGGGGCAGGACTGAAGCTTTCTTT. Translating it yields CASSAGGRTEAFF.

This chain uses TRBV5-1 with TRBJ1-2; the match to TRBD1 covers 8 bases. Germline CDR1 SGHRS, CDR2 YFSETQ. The CDR3 runs to 16 residues. J was trimmed by 7 bases and V by 0 bases; bases with no gene match: 11. CDR3 protein: CASSLAGTGWGSGYTF. CDR3 sequence (DNA): TGCGCCAGCAGCTTGGCCGGGACAGGCTGGGGAAGTGGCTACACCTTC. The whole variable domain, remainder taken from reference TRBV5-1 and TRBJ1-2, is KAGVTQTPRYLIKTRGQQVTLSCSPISGHRSVSWYQQTPGQGLQFLFEYFSETQRNKGNFPGRFSGRQFSNSRSEMNVSTLELGDSALYLCASSLAGTGWGSGYTFGSGTRLTVV.

Here the CDR3 DNA reads TGTGCCAGCAGAGAAATTAATTATAGGGCTCTCAGCGGTTCACCCCTCCACTTT. Translation gives CASREINYRALSGSPLHF. The V call is TRBV6-1, the J call TRBJ1-6; D is ambiguous. Deletions cut 6 bases from V and 9 bases from J, with 27 bases between. Per germline, CDR1 MNHNS and CDR2 SASEGT. The CDR3 extends over 18 amino acids.

This rearrangement joins TRBV12-5 to TRBJ1-2, with 8 nucleotides matching TRBD1. The CDR3 length is 15 residues. With 7 bases clipped from V and 1 base from J, the junction kept 8 bases outside the gene matches. Germline V gives CDR1 LGHNT, CDR2 FRNRAP. The CDR3 DNA sequence: TGTGCTAGTGTCCCGGACAGGGCCCATAACTATGGCTACACCTTC. Protein product: CASVPDRAHNYGYTF.

This chain connects TRBV20-1 to TRBJ2-7; D uncertain. Germline loops: CDR1 DFQATT, CDR2 SNEGSKA (reference sequence). V was clipped by 6 bases and J by 3 bases, with 0 bases between them. This CDR3 is built from 8 residues. The CDR3 loop reads CSAYEQYF. The CDR3 DNA sequence: TGCAGTGCCTACGAGCAGTACTTC.